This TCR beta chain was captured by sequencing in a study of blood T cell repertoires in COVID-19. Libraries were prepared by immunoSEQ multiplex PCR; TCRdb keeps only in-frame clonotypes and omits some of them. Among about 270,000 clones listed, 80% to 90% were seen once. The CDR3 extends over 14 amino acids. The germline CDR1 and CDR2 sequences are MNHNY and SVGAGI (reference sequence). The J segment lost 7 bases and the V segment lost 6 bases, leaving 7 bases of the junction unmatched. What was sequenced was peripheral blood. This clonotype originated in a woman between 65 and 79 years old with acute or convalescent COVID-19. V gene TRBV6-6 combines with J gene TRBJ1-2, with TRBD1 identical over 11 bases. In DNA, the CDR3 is TGTGCCAGCAGCTACGGACAGGGGGCGGGTGGCTACACCTTC. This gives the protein CASSYGQGAGGYTF.